This TCR beta chain was sequenced for a study of human T cells and chemical hapten exposure. This clonotype appeared a few times. V lost 6 bases, J lost 3 bases, and 7 bases stayed unmatched. CDR3 length equals 15 residues. Unique molecular identifiers were attached to individual cDNA molecules within the library. Each CDR3 protein gets one entry after TCRdb re-called the RACE reads with MiXCR. The sample contains roughly 100,000 distinct CDR3 sequences, 12% of which appear only once. Time point indicated: pre-sensitization, week 0. Specified treatment: therapeutic diphenylcyclopropenone sensitization with weekly scalp DPC.

This TCR came from a woman aged 45-59 years with alopecia areata. Some clones in this sample may be carry-over from other donors' samples. The chain employs TRBV12-3 or TRBV12-4 and TRBJ1-2; TRBD1 matches at 10 bases. The source was whole blood, collected in connection with sensitization to the hapten diphenylcyclopropenone (DPC). DNA for the CDR3: TGTGCCAGCAGAAGCTCCGGGACAGGGGACTATGGCTACACCTTC. It yields the protein CASRSSGTGDYGYTF.